This TCR beta chain derives from a study of monozygotic twins with inflammatory bowel disease. Study-level findings and limits: Compared with healthy co-twins, IBD patients showed reduced TCRbeta repertoire diversity by inverse Simpson.

Per the germline V gene, CDR1 is SGHRS and CDR2 is YFSETQ. The CDR3 has 16 amino acids. TCRdb reanalyzed the 5' RACE reads and collapses them to one entry per CDR3 protein, without DNA. The sample's table shows 140,000 to 150,000 distinct CDR3 sequences. Concerning this clonotype: Its specificity is not known.

This TCR came from a human donor with ulcerative colitis or Crohn's disease, or a healthy co-twin of an affected twin (not recorded which). The chain carries TRBV5-1 and TRBJ2-1; checking the TCRdb D call of TRBD1 is not possible without DNA. Input material: blood. The CDR3 reads CASSGSGGDGYNEQFF.